This entry is about one T cell receptor beta chain. Measured with immunoSEQ multiplex PCR; TCRdb has only the in-frame clones, and not every one. In the table there are about 100,000 clones, 90% to 95% of which are singletons. The sample belongs to a study of T cell changes during pregnancy in multiple sclerosis. Germline values: CDR1 SNHLY, CDR2 FYNNEI. This CDR3 has 15 residues. After removal of 6 bases from V and 2 bases from J, the junction contained 5 bases not matched to a gene. The TCR sequence derives from a female donor with multiple sclerosis, enrolled in a pregnancy study. The genes are TRBV2 and TRBJ1-3; TRBD1 aligns across 9 bases. Sequences were derived from peripheral blood, sampled in the second trimester of pregnancy. CDR3 protein: CASSGRQGAGNTIYF. DNA of the CDR3: TGTGCCAGCAGCGGTAGACAGGGGGCTGGAAACACCATATATTTT.